A single sample is the source of the 12 T cell receptor beta chains below, sequenced in a study of OX40 agonist ivuxolimab in advanced cancers. Data came from immunoSEQ multiplex PCR; TCRdb stores just in-frame clones and leaves some out. The sample yields tens of thousands of clones, roughly 94% seen once. Sequenced here: CD4+ or CD8+ T cells sorted from blood, sampled in a trial of the OX40 agonist ivuxolimab. The receptors stem from an adult with an advanced solid tumor such as melanoma, head and neck, liver or kidney cancer.

The chain combines TRBV5-4 with TRBJ2-7; D unresolved. V shed 4 bases and J shed 3 bases, with 17 bases lying between them. In germline, CDR1 is SGHNT, CDR2 YYREEE (reference sequence). The CDR3 loop spans 15 amino acids. CDR3 nucleotides: TGTGCCAGCAGCCCGTTTGGACCCATACGCTACGAGCAGTACTTC. This sequence encodes CASSPFGPIRYEQYF.

The chain is built from TRBV10-3 and TRBJ2-7; 10 bases agree with TRBD1. Germline V gene sequence: CDR1 ENHRY, CDR2 SYGVKD. The CDR3 runs 16 residues. With V trimmed by 7 bases and J by 4 bases, 13 bases remained unmatched. CDR3 region: CAITPSSGQGRYEQYF. CDR3 nucleotide sequence: TGTGCCATCACTCCTTCCTCGGGACAGGGGAGGTACGAGCAGTACTTC.

The rearrangement joins TRBV21-1 to TRBJ1-1. TRBV21-1 is assigned pseudogene status. The CDR3 loop spans 17 amino acids. The CDR3 loop is CASSPAGTPEKKTEAFF. The CDR3 region has the DNA TGTGCCAGCAGCCCGGCCGGAACGCCCGAAAAGAAGACTGAAGCTTTCTTT.

The V call is TRBV6-5, the J call TRBJ1-6, with a possible D match to TRBD1 (6 bases). With 0 bases removed from V and 7 bases from J, the gap between germline ends came to 10 bases. There are 15 residues in the CDR3. Per germline, CDR1 MNHEY and CDR2 SVGAGI. The CDR3 loop reads CASSYSAGTNSPLHF. CDR3 in DNA: TGTGCCAGCAGTTACTCGGCAGGGACAAATTCACCCCTCCACTTT.

This rearrangement joins TRBV9 to TRBJ2-3; either TRBD1 or TRBD2 may fit D (5 bases each). The germline V gene encodes CDR1 SGDLS and CDR2 YYNGEE. The CDR3 contains 11 residues. The V gene lost 1 base and the J gene lost 14 bases, with 11 bases spanning the gap. The CDR3 DNA reads TGTGCCAGCAGCGTAATGGGGGATGGGTATTTT. Encoded protein: CASSVMGDGYF.

V usage is TRBV9 and J usage is TRBJ1-2; D uncertain. There are 12 residues in the CDR3. The germline V gene encodes CDR1 SGDLS and CDR2 YYNGEE. V lost 3 bases, J lost 4 bases, and 7 bases lay in between. This chain's CDR3 is CASSAGVYGYTF. The CDR3 coding sequence is TGTGCCAGCAGCGCCGGGGTCTATGGCTACACCTTC.

The chain recombines TRBV5-1 with TRBJ2-7, with TRBD2 as a possible D gene (5 bases). Germline lookup yields CDR1 SGHRS and CDR2 YFSETQ. This CDR3 has 13 residues. Deletions cut 7 bases from V and 0 bases from J, with 11 bases between. CDR3 sequence (DNA): TGCGCCAGCTCGGGGAGCGACTCCTACGAGCAGTACTTC. Its translation is CASSGSDSYEQYF.

CDR3 sequence (DNA): TGTGCCAGCAGTGAAGTTGGCGGGAGGGGATACAATGAGCAGTTCTTC. This gives the protein CASSEVGGRGYNEQFF. The rearrangement links TRBV2 to TRBJ2-1, with 9 bases lining up with TRBD2. Germline V lookup: CDR1 SNHLY, CDR2 FYNNEI. The CDR3 runs to 16 residues. V trimming: 1 base; J trimming: 4 bases; junction bases outside the gene matches: 5.

This sequence joins TRBV28 and TRBJ2-7; TRBD1 or TRBD2 may be the D gene (6 bases each). The CDR3 spans 15 residues. Per germline, CDR1 MDHEN and CDR2 SYDVKM. The ends were cut back, 1 base at V and 4 bases at J, with 14 bases in the middle. DNA of the CDR3: TGTGCCAGCAGTTTATTCGGGGGCTATCGATACGAGCAGTACTTC. This codes for CASSLFGGYRYEQYF.

This clone showed up just once. Other DNA sequences of this sample code for an identical CDR3. The gene calls are TRBV13 and TRBJ1-1; D is uncertain. The CDR3 runs 16 residues. Germline values: CDR1 PRHDT, CDR2 FYEKMQ (reference sequence). V was cut by 5 bases and J by 6 bases, with 22 bases left in between. The CDR3 sequence: CASSHGIPVPGAEAFF. The CDR3 DNA reads TGTGCCAGCAGCCATGGAATCCCCGTTCCAGGTGCTGAAGCTTTCTTT.

This sequence joins TRBV11-2 and TRBJ2-3; 7 nucleotides match TRBD1. With V trimmed by 1 base and J by 0 bases, 4 bases remained unmatched. Germline CDR1 SGHAT, CDR2 FQNNGV. CDR3 length equals 16 residues. Here the CDR3 reads CASSLGGQASTDTQYF. In DNA, the CDR3 is TGTGCCAGCAGCTTAGGCGGACAGGCAAGCACAGATACGCAGTATTTT.

The CDR3 DNA is TGCGCCAGCACCGGGACAGGGGGAGCTAACTATGGCTACACCTTC. It translates to CASTGTGGANYGYTF. V gene TRBV10-1 combines with J gene TRBJ1-2, with TRBD1 matching 11 bases. Germline-derived CDR1 and CDR2 are WNHNN and SYGVQD (reference sequence). The CDR3 consists of 15 residues. The V segment lost 7 bases and the J segment 0 bases; nucleotides outside the gene matches: 4.